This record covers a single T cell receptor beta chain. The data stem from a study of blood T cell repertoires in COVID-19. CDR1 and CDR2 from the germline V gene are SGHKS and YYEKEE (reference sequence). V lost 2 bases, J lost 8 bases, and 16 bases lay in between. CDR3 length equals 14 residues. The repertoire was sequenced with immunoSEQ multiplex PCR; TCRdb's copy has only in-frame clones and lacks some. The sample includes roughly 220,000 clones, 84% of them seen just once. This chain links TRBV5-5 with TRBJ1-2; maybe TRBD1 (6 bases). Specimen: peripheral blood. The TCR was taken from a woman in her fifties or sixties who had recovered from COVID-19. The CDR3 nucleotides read TGTGCCAGCAGCTTCCAGGTGGTAGGGGGAGGCTACACCTTC. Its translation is CASSFQVVGGGYTF.